Below, 24 T cell receptor beta chains from the same sample are listed, as sequenced in a study of cytomegalovirus exposure and HLA in healthy donors. PCR was performed using 60 Vbeta and 13 Jbeta primers. Using immunoSEQ multiplex PCR, the repertoire was profiled, and TCRdb retains in-frame clones only, with some absent. The sample lists roughly 170,000 clones, 80% to 85% occurring once. What was sequenced was PBMCs. The receptors stem from a man between 50 and 59 years old in good health and CMV-seronegative.

The chain carries TRBV10-3 and TRBJ1-1, with 8 nucleotides matching TRBD1. This CDR3 contains 12 residues. Per the germline V gene, CDR1 is ENHRY and CDR2 is SYGVKD. The V segment lost 2 bases and the J segment 9 bases; nucleotides outside the gene matches: 2. The CDR3 DNA reads as TGTGCCATCAGTGAGAGACAGGGGAAAGCTTTCTTT. Translated: CAISERQGKAFF.

The genes are TRBV2 and TRBJ1-2; 8 nucleotides agree with TRBD1. The CDR3 spans 13 residues. Germline-derived CDR1 and CDR2 are SNHLY and FYNNEI. The J segment lost 8 bases and the V segment lost 7 bases, leaving 9 bases of the junction unmatched. The CDR3 coding sequence is TGTGCCAGCACCATAGGACAGGGTGACGGCTACACCTTC. As protein: CASTIGQGDGYTF.

The chain joins TRBV28 to TRBJ2-7, with 9 bases aligning to TRBD1. The CDR3 runs 15 residues. The ends lost 3 bases at V and 5 bases at J; junction bases unmatched: 8. Per the germline V gene, CDR1 is MDHEN and CDR2 is SYDVKM. This chain's CDR3 is CASSLGGDRDHEQYF. The CDR3 bases are TGTGCCAGCAGTTTGGGGGGGGACAGGGACCACGAGCAGTACTTC. The whole variable domain, remainder taken from reference TRBV28 and TRBJ2-7, is DVKVTQSSRYLVKRTGEKVFLECVQDMDHENMFWYRQDPGLGLRLIYFSYDVKMKEKGDIPEGYSVSREKKERFSLILESASTNQTSMYLCASSLGGDRDHEQYFGPGTRLTVT.

The chain uses TRBV27 and TRBJ2-1, with 9 bases fitting TRBD2. CDR3 length: 16 amino acids. In germline, CDR1 is MNHEY, CDR2 SMNVEV (reference sequence). V was clipped by 5 bases and J by 7 bases; unmatched bases: 12. DNA for the CDR3: TGTGCCAGCAGTCTCTATTCGGCTAGCGGGAAGAATGAGCAGTTCTTC. Translating gives CASSLYSASGKNEQFF.

This chain joins TRBV7-9 and TRBJ2-3; TRBD2 matches at 7 bases. Germline values: CDR1 SEHNR, CDR2 FQNEAQ (reference sequence). V lost 6 bases, J lost 8 bases, and 8 bases stayed unmatched. The CDR3 consists of 13 residues. In nucleotides, the CDR3 is TGTGCCAGCAGGGGGAGCGGGGTATCTACGCAGTATTTT. This sequence encodes CASRGSGVSTQYF. Full variable domain (outside the CDR3, taken from reference TRBV7-9 and TRBJ2-3): DTGVSQNPRHKITKRGQNVTFRCDPISEHNRLYWYRQTLGQGPEFLTYFQNEAQLEKSRLLSDRFSAERPKGSFSTLEIQRTEQGDSAMYLCASRGSGVSTQYFGPGTRLTVL.

With regard to this clone: A junction boundary mismatches the germline segment, possibly from a read error. This rearrangement joins TRBV18 to TRBJ1-5, with 8 bases fitting TRBD1. Germline assignment: CDR1 KGHSH and CDR2 LQKENI. This CDR3 is built from 15 residues. CDR3 sequence reads: CASSPLGDRGQPQHF. The DNA of the CDR3 is TGTGCCAGCTCCCCACTCGGAGACAGGGGTCAGCCCCAGCATTTT.

This sequence joins TRBV19 and TRBJ2-5; 7 nucleotides agree with TRBD2. The V segment lost 1 base and the J segment 1 base; nucleotides outside the gene matches: 3. Germline CDR1 reads LNHDA; CDR2 reads SQIVND (reference sequence). CDR3 length: 15 residues. The CDR3 reads CASSIGLAVQETQYF. Written as DNA, the CDR3 is TGTGCCAGTAGTATAGGCCTAGCGGTCCAAGAGACCCAGTACTTC.

The CDR3 coding sequence is TGTGCCAGCAGTTACTCGCGTGGTACGCAGTATTTT. This translates into CASSYSRGTQYF. V gene TRBV6-5 combines with J gene TRBJ2-3; D gene unclear. In germline, CDR1 is MNHEY, CDR2 SVGAGI. CDR3 length: 12 residues. Trimming shortened V by 0 bases and J by 8 bases, and 6 bases separated the two germline ends.

The chain uses TRBV4-3 and TRBJ2-2; 8 bases fit TRBD1. Germline V CDR1 and CDR2: LGHNA, YSLEER. The CDR3 length is 15 residues. V shed 0 bases and J 7 bases; nucleotides not matched to a gene: 4. DNA for the CDR3: TGCGCCAGCAGCCAAGACGGACAGGGCCACGGGGAGCTGTTTTTT. Residues: CASSQDGQGHGELFF.

The rearrangement uses TRBV7-6 and TRBJ2-7, with 9 bases fitting TRBD1. V shed 0 bases and J 1 base; nucleotides not matched to a gene: 1. Germline V gene lookup returns CDR1 SGHVS and CDR2 FNYEAQ. The length of the CDR3 is 15 residues. As DNA, the CDR3 is TGTGCCAGCAGCTTAGCCGGGACAGGGTCCTACGAGCAGTACTTC. Residues: CASSLAGTGSYEQYF.

The J gene is TRBJ2-7, the V gene TRBV5-8, with a tentative D call TRBD2 (5 bases). This CDR3 is 15 amino acids long. CDR1 SGHTS and CDR2 YDEGEE come from the germline V gene. Trimming removed 4 bases at V and 1 base at J, with 15 bases between. The CDR3 reads CASSQKLGGSYEQYF. The CDR3 DNA reads as TGTGCCAGCAGCCAAAAACTAGGCGGATCCTACGAGCAGTACTTC.

In DNA, the CDR3 is TGCGCCAGCACGCGGACAGGGGGCAAGACCGGGGAGCTGTTTTTT. This encodes CASTRTGGKTGELFF. The rearrangement links TRBV5-1 to TRBJ2-2, with 11 bases that match TRBD1. Germline loops: CDR1 SGHRS, CDR2 YFSETQ. The CDR3 contains 15 residues. Germline trimming cut 6 bases from V and 5 bases from J; bases unmatched to any gene: 6.

The chain joins TRBV5-6 to TRBJ2-3; 7 nucleotides match TRBD2. V lost 3 bases to trimming and J lost 0 bases; unmatched junction nucleotides: 4. The V gene's germline CDR1 is SGHDT and CDR2 YYEEEE. The CDR3 length is 15 residues. This chain's CDR3 is CASSSSSGSTDTQYF. CDR3 DNA: TGTGCCAGCAGCTCCTCTAGCGGAAGCACAGATACGCAGTATTTT.

This chain connects TRBV5-5 to TRBJ2-1, with TRBD2 matching 11 bases. CDR3 size: 17 residues. Germline V gene lookup returns CDR1 SGHKS and CDR2 YYEKEE (reference sequence). V shed 4 bases and J 2 bases; nucleotides not matched to a gene: 8. The CDR3 loop is CASSHSSGGTTYNEQFF. The DNA of the CDR3 is TGTGCCAGCAGCCACTCTAGCGGGGGGACTACCTACAATGAGCAGTTCTTC.

This clone was picked up one time. The rearrangement links TRBV18 to TRBJ1-2; 8 nucleotides line up with TRBD1. The CDR3 runs 13 residues. CDR1 KGHSH and CDR2 LQKENI come from the germline V gene. V was pared by 3 bases and J by 3 bases, with 0 bases of the junction left unmatched. The CDR3 region has the DNA TGTGCCAGCTCACCGGACAGGGACTATGGCTACACCTTC. This sequence encodes CASSPDRDYGYTF. The whole variable domain, remainder taken from reference TRBV18 and TRBJ1-2, is NAGVMQNPRHLVRRRGQEARLRCSPMKGHSHVYWYRQLPEEGLKFMVYLQKENIIDESGMPKERFSAEFPKEGPSILRIQQVVRGDSAAYFCASSPDRDYGYTFGSGTRLTVV.

A remark on this clone: The same CDR3 can be traced to other DNA sequences in this sample. The chain combines TRBV2 with TRBJ1-1; D perhaps matches TRBD1 (6 bases). The CDR3 is 13 residues long. Trimming pared 6 bases from V and 1 base from J, leaving 9 bases between. Germline CDR1 SNHLY, CDR2 FYNNEI. CDR3 residues: CASSADRNTEAFF. In nucleotides, the CDR3 is TGTGCCAGCAGCGCGGACAGGAACACTGAAGCTTTCTTT.

The rearrangement links TRBV7-3 to TRBJ2-4; 8 bases line up with TRBD2. Germline V gene lookup returns CDR1 SGHTA and CDR2 FQGTGA. The V and J ends lost 5 bases and 7 bases, in that order; junction bases with no gene match: 7. This CDR3 spans 14 amino acids. The CDR3 is CASSRDSGGNIQYF. The DNA for the CDR3 is TGTGCCAGCAGCCGGGACTCGGGGGGGAACATTCAGTACTTC.

The chain carries TRBV2 and TRBJ1-2; D gene uncertain. The germline V gene has CDR1 SNHLY and CDR2 FYNNEI. V lost 9 bases, J lost 4 bases, and 6 bases lay in between. This CDR3 is 10 amino acids long. CDR3 sequence (DNA): TGTGCCAGTTTTCTCTATGGCTACACCTTC. The encoded protein is CASFLYGYTF. The variable domain in full, completed from reference TRBV2 and TRBJ1-2, reads EPEVTQTPSHQVTQMGQEVILRCVPISNHLYFYWYRQILGQKVEFLVSFYNNEISEKSEIFDDQFSVERPDGSNFTLKIRSTKLEDSAMYFCASFLYGYTFGSGTRLTVV.

The chain links TRBV18 to TRBJ1-1; 7 positions agree with TRBD1. Unmatched junction bases numbered 9, after V lost 5 bases and J lost 3 bases. The CDR3 runs to 15 residues. Looked up from germline, CDR1 is KGHSH and CDR2 is LQKENI. The DNA of the CDR3 is TGTGCCAGCTCAATCGACAGGGATGTGGACACTGAAGCTTTCTTT. It specifies CASSIDRDVDTEAFF.

In the case of this clone: Other DNA sequences of this sample code for an identical CDR3. This chain joins TRBV7-2 and TRBJ2-7, with D hard to call. The CDR3 contains 12 residues. Between the trimmed V and J ends, which lost 5 bases and 2 bases, there was a span of 7 bases. Germline V gene lookup returns CDR1 SGHTA and CDR2 FQGNSA. CDR3 residues: CASSPSAYEQYF. DNA for the CDR3: TGTGCCAGCAGCCCCAGCGCCTACGAGCAGTACTTC.

This chain connects TRBV28 to TRBJ1-1; 8 nucleotides line up with TRBD1. This CDR3 region has 16 residues. Germline CDR1 reads MDHEN; CDR2 reads SYDVKM. V lost 7 bases and J lost 3; bases outside the gene matches: 13. CDR3 coding DNA: TGTGCCAGCATGTTGGCAGGGGGCGCAGTGGACACTGAAGCTTTCTTT. Protein sequence: CASMLAGGAVDTEAFF.

This clone was seen once. The V call is TRBV29-1, the J call TRBJ2-7; D ambiguous. The CDR3 has 11 amino acids. V was shortened by 4 bases and J by 4 bases, with 8 bases between the two germline ends. The germline CDR1 and CDR2 sequences are SQVTM and ANQGSEA. DNA of the CDR3: TGCAGCGTTGTGGTGACTTACGAGCAGTACTTC. This codes for CSVVVTYEQYF.

The chain couples TRBV4-2 to TRBJ2-1; 11 bases are a match to TRBD2. The CDR3 extends over 16 amino acids. Germline loops: CDR1 LGHNA, CDR2 YNFKEQ. J gave up 6 bases and V 0 bases, and 4 bases lay outside the gene matches. CDR3 residues: CASSQELAGVFNEQFF. DNA of the CDR3: TGTGCCAGCAGCCAAGAACTAGCGGGAGTTTTCAATGAGCAGTTCTTC.

The chain joins TRBV5-6 to TRBJ2-2; no firm D call. CDR1 is SGHDT, CDR2 YYEEEE, per germline. V shed 0 bases and J shed 0 bases, with 3 bases lying between them. The CDR3 covers 14 residues. This CDR3 is CASSLGTNTGELFF. For the CDR3, the DNA is TGTGCCAGCAGCTTGGGTACGAACACCGGGGAGCTGTTTTTT.